This T cell receptor (beta chain) was sequenced during a study of cytomegalovirus exposure and HLA in healthy donors. Whole-study findings and limits: TCR beta V segments were, for the most part, productive about 87% or about 30% of the time in an earlier analysis. Looking again later, the authors saw that most CMV-associated TCR beta chains seemed HLA-restricted. Rates of TCR association differed by HLA locus in a later analysis, with DRB1 highest and HLA-C lowest.

The PCR made use of 60 Vbeta and 13 Jbeta primers. Libraries were prepared by immunoSEQ multiplex PCR; TCRdb keeps only in-frame clonotypes and omits some of them. Found here are 150,000 to 200,000 clones, under 80% of them singletons; the top ten hold roughly 2%. Germline V gives CDR1 SEHNR, CDR2 FQNEAQ (reference sequence). Trimming took 4 bases from V and 5 from J, leaving 17 bases between them. The CDR3 length is 15 residues. With regard to this clone: Its antigen is not identified.

Material for sequencing was PBMCs. The sequence derives from a female donor in good health and CMV-seronegative. J is TRBJ2-5 and V is TRBV7-9; possibly TRBD2 for D (6 bases). The CDR3 DNA is TGTGCCAGCAGCTCGCTCCCGGGAGCGCGGGAGACCCAGTACTTC. This encodes CASSSLPGARETQYF.